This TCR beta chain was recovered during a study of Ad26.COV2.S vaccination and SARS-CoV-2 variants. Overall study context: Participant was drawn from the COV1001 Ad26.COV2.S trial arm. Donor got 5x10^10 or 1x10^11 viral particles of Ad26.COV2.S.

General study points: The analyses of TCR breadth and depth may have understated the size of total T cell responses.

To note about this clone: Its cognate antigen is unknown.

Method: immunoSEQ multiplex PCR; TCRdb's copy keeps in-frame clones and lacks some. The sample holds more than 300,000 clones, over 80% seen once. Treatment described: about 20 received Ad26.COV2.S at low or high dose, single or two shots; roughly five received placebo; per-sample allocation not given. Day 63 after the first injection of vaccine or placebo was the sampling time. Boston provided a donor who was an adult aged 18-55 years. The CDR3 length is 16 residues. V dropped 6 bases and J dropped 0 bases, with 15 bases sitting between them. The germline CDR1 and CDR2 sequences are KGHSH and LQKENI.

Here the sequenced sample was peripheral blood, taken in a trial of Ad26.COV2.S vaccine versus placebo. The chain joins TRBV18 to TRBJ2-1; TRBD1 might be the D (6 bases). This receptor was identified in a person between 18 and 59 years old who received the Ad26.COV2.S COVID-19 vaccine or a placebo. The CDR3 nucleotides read TGTGCCAGCTCCCGAAGACAGGACAGCTCCTACAATGAGCAGTTCTTC. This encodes CASSRRQDSSYNEQFF.